This T cell receptor (beta chain) was sequenced for a study of T-cell reconstitution after alpha-beta-depleted transplantation in children. Germline V gene lookup returns CDR1 MDHEN and CDR2 SYDVKM. The CDR3 has 14 residues. The ends lost 5 bases at V and 2 bases at J; junction bases unmatched: 3. It was with unique molecular identifiers that the TCRbeta library was prepared. TCRdb processed the PCR reads anew with MiXCR; each CDR3 protein has one entry. Here the sample spans about 600,000 distinct CDR3 sequences, roughly 10% being singletons. V and J are TRBV28 and TRBJ2-1; 7 nucleotides line up with TRBD1. The sequence was obtained from a human donor who donated a stem cell graft to a child with acute myeloid leukemia. This specimen was PBMCs from the stem cell graft donor, taken from the stem cell graft. The CDR3 spells CASSDRVPYNEQFF. DNA of the CDR3: TGTGCCAGCAGTGACAGGGTCCCCTACAATGAGCAGTTCTTC.